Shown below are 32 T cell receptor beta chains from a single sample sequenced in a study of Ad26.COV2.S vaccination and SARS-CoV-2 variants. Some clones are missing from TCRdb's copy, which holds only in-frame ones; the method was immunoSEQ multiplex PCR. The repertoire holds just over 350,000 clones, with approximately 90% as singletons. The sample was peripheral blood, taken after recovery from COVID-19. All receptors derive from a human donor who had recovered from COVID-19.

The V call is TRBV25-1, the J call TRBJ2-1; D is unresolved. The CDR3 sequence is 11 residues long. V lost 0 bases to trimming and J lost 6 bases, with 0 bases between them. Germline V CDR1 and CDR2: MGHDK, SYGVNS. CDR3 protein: CASSEYNEQFF. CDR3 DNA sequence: TGTGCCAGCAGTGAATACAATGAGCAGTTCTTC.

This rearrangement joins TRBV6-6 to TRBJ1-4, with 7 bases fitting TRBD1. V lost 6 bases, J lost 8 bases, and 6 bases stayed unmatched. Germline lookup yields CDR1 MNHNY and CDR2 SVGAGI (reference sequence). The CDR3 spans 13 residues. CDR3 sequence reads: CASRRQGGEKLFF. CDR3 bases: TGTGCCAGCAGACGACAGGGCGGCGAAAAACTGTTTTTT.

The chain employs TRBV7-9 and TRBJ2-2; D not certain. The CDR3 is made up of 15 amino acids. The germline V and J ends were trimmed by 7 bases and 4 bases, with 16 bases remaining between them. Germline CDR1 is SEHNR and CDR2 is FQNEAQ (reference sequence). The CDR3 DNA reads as TGTGCCAGCAACCCGAACAGCAACCCCACCGGGGAGCTGTTTTTT. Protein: CASNPNSNPTGELFF.

For the CDR3, the DNA is TGTGCCAGCTCACTTACGACAGGTCACTATGAGCAGTTCTTC. Residues: CASSLTTGHYEQFF. This chain connects TRBV18 to TRBJ2-1, with TRBD1 as a possible D gene (6 bases). The CDR3 sequence is 14 residues long. Germline-derived CDR1 and CDR2 are KGHSH and LQKENI. V was pared by 4 bases and J by 8 bases, with 15 bases between.

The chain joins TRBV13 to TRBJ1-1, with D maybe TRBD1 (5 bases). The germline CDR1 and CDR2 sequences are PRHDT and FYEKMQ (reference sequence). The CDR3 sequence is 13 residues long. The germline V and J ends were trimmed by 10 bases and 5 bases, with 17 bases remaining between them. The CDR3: CATSMGGKTEAFF. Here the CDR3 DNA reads TGTGCCACCTCTATGGGGGGGAAGACTGAAGCTTTCTTT.

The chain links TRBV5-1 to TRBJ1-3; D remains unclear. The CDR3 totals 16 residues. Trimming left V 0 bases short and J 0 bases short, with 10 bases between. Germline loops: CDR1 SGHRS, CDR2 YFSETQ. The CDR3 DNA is TGCGCCAGCAGCTTGGGGGGAATTACCTCTGGAAACACCATATATTTT. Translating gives CASSLGGITSGNTIYF.

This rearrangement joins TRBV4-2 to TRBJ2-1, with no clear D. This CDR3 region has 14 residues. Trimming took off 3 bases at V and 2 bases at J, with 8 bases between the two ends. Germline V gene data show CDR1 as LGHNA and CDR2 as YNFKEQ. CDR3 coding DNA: TGTGCCAGCAGCCACCGGGCAGCCTACAATGAGCAGTTCTTC. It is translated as CASSHRAAYNEQFF.

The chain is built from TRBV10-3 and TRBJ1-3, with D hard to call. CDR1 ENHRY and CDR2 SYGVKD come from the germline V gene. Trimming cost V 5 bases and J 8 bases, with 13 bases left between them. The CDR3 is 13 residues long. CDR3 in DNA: TGTGCCATCAGTTCTAGACATGGCGACACCATATATTTT. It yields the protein CAISSRHGDTIYF.

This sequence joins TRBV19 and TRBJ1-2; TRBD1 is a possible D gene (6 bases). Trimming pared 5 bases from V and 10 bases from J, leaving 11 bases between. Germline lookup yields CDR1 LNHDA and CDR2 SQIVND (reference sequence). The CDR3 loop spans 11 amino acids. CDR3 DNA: TGTGCCAGTAGTGTGGACAGATCCTACACCTTC. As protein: CASSVDRSYTF.

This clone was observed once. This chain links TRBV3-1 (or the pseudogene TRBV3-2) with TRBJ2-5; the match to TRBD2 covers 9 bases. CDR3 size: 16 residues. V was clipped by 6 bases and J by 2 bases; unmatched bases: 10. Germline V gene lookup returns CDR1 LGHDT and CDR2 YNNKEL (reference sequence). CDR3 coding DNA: TGTGCCAGCAGTGGAACGGGGAGCGGGGGGCAAGAGACCCAGTACTTC. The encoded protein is CASSGTGSGGQETQYF.

The CDR3 protein is CASSVGLAGTPYNEQFF. CDR3 bases: TGTGCCAGCAGCGTAGGGTTAGCGGGGACTCCCTACAATGAGCAGTTCTTC. J is TRBJ2-1 and V is TRBV9, with 8 bases aligning to TRBD2. V lost 0 bases to trimming and J lost 2 bases; unmatched junction nucleotides: 7. The germline gives CDR1 SGDLS, CDR2 YYNGEE. The CDR3 spans 17 residues.

CDR3 DNA sequence: TGTGCCAGCACTTTTCGGACAGATTACGAGCAGTACTTC. Translated, it gives CASTFRTDYEQYF. The genes are TRBV2 and TRBJ2-7; D possibly corresponds to TRBD1 (6 bases). V lost 7 bases to trimming and J lost 4 bases, with 14 bases between them. Germline values: CDR1 SNHLY, CDR2 FYNNEI. This CDR3 has 13 amino acids. Looking up the rest from reference TRBV2 and TRBJ2-7 gives the full variable domain: EPEVTQTPSHQVTQMGQEVILRCVPISNHLYFYWYRQILGQKVEFLVSFYNNEISEKSEIFDDQFSVERPDGSNFTLKIRSTKLEDSAMYFCASTFRTDYEQYFGPGTRLTVT.

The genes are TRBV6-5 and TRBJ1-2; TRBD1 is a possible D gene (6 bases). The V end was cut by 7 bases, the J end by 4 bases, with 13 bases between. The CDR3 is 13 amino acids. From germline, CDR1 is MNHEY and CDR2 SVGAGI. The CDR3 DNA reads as TGTGCCAGCATCTCCCGGGGGCGCTATGGCTACACCTTC. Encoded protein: CASISRGRYGYTF.

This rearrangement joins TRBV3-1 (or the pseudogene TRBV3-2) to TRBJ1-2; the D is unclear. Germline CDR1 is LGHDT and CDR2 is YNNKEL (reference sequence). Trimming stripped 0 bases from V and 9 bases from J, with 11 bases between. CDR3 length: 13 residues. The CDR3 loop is CASSQDGRWSYTF. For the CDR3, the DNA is TGTGCCAGCAGCCAAGATGGCAGATGGAGCTACACCTTC.

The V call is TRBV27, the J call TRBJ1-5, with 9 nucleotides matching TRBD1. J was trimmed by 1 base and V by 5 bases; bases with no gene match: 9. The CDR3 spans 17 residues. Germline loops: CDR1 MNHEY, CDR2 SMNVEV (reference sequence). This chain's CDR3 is CASSPLMGTGSNQPQHF. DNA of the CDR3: TGTGCCAGCAGTCCACTTATGGGGACAGGGAGCAATCAGCCCCAGCATTTT.

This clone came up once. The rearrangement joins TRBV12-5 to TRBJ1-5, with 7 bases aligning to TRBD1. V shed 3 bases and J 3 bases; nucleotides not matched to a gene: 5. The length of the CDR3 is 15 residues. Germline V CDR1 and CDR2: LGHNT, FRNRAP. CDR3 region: CASGFGQAPNQPQHF. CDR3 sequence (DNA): TGTGCTAGTGGTTTTGGACAGGCGCCCAATCAGCCCCAGCATTTT.

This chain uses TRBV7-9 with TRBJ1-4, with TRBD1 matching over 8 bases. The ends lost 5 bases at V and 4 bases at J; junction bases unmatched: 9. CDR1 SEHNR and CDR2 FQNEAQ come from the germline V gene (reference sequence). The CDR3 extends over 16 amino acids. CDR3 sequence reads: CASSITQGASNEKLFF. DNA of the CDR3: TGTGCCAGCAGCATCACGCAGGGGGCGAGTAATGAAAAACTGTTTTTT.

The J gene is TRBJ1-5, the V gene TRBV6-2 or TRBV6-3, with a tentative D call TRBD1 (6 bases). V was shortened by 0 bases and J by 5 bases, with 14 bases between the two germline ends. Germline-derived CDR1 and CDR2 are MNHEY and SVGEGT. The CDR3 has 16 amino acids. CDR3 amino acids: CASSYSRRGQHQPQHF. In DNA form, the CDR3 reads TGTGCCAGCAGTTACTCGAGGCGGGGGCAGCATCAGCCCCAGCATTTT.

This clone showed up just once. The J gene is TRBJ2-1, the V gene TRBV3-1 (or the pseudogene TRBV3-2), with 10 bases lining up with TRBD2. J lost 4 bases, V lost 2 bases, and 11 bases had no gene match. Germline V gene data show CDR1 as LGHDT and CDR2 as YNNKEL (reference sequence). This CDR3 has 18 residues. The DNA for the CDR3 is TGTGCCAGCAGCCAATTCTTTAGAGCGGGGGGGTTGTACAATGAGCAGTTCTTC. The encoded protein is CASSQFFRAGGLYNEQFF.

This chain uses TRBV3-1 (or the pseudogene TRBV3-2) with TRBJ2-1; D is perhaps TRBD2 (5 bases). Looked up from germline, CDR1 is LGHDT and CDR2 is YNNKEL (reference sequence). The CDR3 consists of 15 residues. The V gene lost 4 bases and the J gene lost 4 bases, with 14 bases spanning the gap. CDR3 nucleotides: TGTGCCAGCAGCCCGGGATCGCGGACTTACAATGAGCAGTTCTTC. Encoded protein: CASSPGSRTYNEQFF.

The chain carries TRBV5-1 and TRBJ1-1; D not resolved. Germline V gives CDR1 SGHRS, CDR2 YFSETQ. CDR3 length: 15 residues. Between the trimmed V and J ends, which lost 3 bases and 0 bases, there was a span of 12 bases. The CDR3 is CASSSDGKMNTEAFF. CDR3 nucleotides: TGCGCCAGCAGCTCGGACGGCAAAATGAACACTGAAGCTTTCTTT.

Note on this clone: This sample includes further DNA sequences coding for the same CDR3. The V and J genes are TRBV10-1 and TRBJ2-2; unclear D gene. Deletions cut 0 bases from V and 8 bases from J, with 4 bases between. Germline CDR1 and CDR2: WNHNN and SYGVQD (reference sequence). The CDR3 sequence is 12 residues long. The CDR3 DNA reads TGCGCCAGCAGTGAGTCGACGGGGGAGCTGTTTTTT. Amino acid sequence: CASSESTGELFF.

The CDR3 region is CARCPPERIDTQYF. For the CDR3, the DNA is TGTGCCAGGTGTCCTCCCGAACGGATCGATACGCAGTATTTT. This chain joins TRBV3-1 (or the pseudogene TRBV3-2) and TRBJ2-3; the D is unclear. The germline gives CDR1 LGHDT, CDR2 YNNKEL (reference sequence). V was shortened by 9 bases and J by 6 bases, with 19 bases between the two germline ends. CDR3 size: 14 residues.

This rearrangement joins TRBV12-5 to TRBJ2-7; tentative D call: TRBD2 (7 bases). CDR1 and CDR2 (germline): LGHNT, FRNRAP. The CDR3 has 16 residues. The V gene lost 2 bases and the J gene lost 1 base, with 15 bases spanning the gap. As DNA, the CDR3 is TGTGCTAGTGGTTTGTGGGGGGGCTCGAGTTCCTACGAGCAGTACTTC. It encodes CASGLWGGSSSYEQYF. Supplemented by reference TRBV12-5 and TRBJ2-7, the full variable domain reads DARVTQTPRHKVTEMGQEVTMRCQPILGHNTVFWYRQTMMQGLELLAYFRNRAPLDDSGMPKDRFSAEMPDATLATLKIQPSEPRDSAVYFCASGLWGGSSSYEQYFGPGTRLTVT.

The chain's CDR3 is CASSPLAGALETQYF. The CDR3 nucleotides read TGTGCCAGCAGCCCTCTAGCGGGGGCACTAGAGACCCAGTACTTC. The chain combines TRBV7-2 with TRBJ2-5, with 10 bases lining up with TRBD2. The CDR3 runs 15 residues. CDR1 and CDR2 from the germline V gene are SGHTA and FQGNSA. V shed 5 bases and J 4 bases; nucleotides not matched to a gene: 7. Variable domain in full (rest from reference TRBV7-2 and TRBJ2-5): GAGVSQSPSNKVTEKGKDVELRCDPISGHTALYWYRQSLGQGLEFLIYFQGNSAPDKSGLPSDRFSAERTGGSVSTLTIQRTQQEDSAVYLCASSPLAGALETQYFGPGTRLLVL.

CDR3 sequence (DNA): TGTGCTAGTGGTTTGGTACGAAGTGGATGGGGCAATCAGCCCCAGCATTTT. This codes for CASGLVRSGWGNQPQHF. The chain recombines TRBV12-5 with TRBJ1-5; D unresolved. This CDR3 is built from 17 residues. Germline V gives CDR1 LGHNT, CDR2 FRNRAP. V shed 0 bases and J shed 2 bases, with 14 bases lying between them. Together with reference TRBV12-5 and TRBJ1-5, the CDR3 gives the full variable domain: DARVTQTPRHKVTEMGQEVTMRCQPILGHNTVFWYRQTMMQGLELLAYFRNRAPLDDSGMPKDRFSAEMPDATLATLKIQPSEPRDSAVYFCASGLVRSGWGNQPQHFGDGTRLSIL.

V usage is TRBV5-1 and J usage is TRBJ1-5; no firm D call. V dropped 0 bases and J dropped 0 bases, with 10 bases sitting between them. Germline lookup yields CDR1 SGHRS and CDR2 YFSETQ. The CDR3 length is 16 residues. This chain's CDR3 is CASSLGQLNSNQPQHF. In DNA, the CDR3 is TGCGCCAGCAGCTTGGGGCAGTTAAATAGCAATCAGCCCCAGCATTTT.

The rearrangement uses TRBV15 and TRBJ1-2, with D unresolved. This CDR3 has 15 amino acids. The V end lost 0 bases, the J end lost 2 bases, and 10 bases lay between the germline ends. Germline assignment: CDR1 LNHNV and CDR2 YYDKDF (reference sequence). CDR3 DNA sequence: TGTGCCACCAGCAGAGATGGTTCCCCCAACTATGGCTACACCTTC. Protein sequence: CATSRDGSPNYGYTF.

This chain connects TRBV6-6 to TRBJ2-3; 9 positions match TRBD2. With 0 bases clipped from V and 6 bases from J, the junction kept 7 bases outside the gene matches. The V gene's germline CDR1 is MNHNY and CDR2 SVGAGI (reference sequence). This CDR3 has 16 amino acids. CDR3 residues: CASSYSRAGGRDTQYF. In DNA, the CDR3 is TGTGCCAGCAGTTACTCGAGGGCGGGGGGGCGTGATACGCAGTATTTT.

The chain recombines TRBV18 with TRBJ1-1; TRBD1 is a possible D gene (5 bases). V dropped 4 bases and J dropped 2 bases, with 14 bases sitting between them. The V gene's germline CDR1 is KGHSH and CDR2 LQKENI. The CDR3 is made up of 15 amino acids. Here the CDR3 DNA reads TGTGCCAGCTCACTAGCCGGGACGCTAAACACTGAAGCTTTCTTT. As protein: CASSLAGTLNTEAFF.

CDR3 amino acids: CASSFGAVVTGELFF. CDR3 in DNA: TGTGCCAGCAGTTTTGGGGCTGTGGTCACCGGGGAGCTGTTTTTT. The chain links TRBV27 to TRBJ2-2, with D perhaps TRBD1 (5 bases). Germline values: CDR1 MNHEY, CDR2 SMNVEV (reference sequence). The CDR3 totals 15 residues. V gave up 3 bases and J gave up 4 bases, with 12 bases separating them.

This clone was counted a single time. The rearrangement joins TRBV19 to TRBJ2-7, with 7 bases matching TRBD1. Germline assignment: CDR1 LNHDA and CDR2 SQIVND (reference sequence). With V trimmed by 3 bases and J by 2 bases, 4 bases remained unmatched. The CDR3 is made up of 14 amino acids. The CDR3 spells CASSMVDRAYEQYF. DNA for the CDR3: TGTGCCAGTAGTATGGTCGACAGGGCCTACGAGCAGTACTTC.